What follows describes a single T cell receptor (beta chain). Its antigen is as yet unknown. The table came from immunoSEQ multiplex PCR; TCRdb's copy has only in-frame clones and leaves some out. The sample has some 130,000 clones, just over 85% seen once. These data belong to a study of T cell responses to AZD1222 COVID-19 vaccine. The germline V gene has CDR1 MNHEY and CDR2 SMNVEV (reference sequence). CDR3 length equals 15 residues. V shed 2 bases and J 1 base; nucleotides not matched to a gene: 5. Notes on the study in general: Of spike-specific TCRs, nearly half reportedly target regions left unmutated in variants. Researchers took repertoire samples only after the peak T cell response had come. Baseline antibody screening turned up just a handful of seropositive AZD1222 recipients. In a largely white British group with more females than males, clonal diversity was possibly underestimated.

The chain recombines TRBV27 with TRBJ2-7, with TRBD2 identical over 7 bases. Sequenced here: peripheral blood, sampled on day 0 of MenACWY control vaccination. This receptor was taken from an adult in good health. CDR3 bases: TGTGCCAGCAGTTTAAGGGAGGGAGGGTCCTACGAGCAGTACTTC. Encoded protein: CASSLREGGSYEQYF.